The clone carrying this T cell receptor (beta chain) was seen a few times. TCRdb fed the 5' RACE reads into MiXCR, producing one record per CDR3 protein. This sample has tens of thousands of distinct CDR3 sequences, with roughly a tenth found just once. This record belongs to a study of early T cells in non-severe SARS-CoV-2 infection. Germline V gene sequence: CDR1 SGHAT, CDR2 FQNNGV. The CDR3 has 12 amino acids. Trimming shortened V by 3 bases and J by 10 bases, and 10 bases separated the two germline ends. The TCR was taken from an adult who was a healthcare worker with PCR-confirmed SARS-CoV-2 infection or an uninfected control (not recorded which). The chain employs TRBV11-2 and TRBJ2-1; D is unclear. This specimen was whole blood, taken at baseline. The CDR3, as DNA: TGTGCCAGCAGCTTTAGTTCAGACGAGCAGTTCTTC. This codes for CASSFSSDEQFF.